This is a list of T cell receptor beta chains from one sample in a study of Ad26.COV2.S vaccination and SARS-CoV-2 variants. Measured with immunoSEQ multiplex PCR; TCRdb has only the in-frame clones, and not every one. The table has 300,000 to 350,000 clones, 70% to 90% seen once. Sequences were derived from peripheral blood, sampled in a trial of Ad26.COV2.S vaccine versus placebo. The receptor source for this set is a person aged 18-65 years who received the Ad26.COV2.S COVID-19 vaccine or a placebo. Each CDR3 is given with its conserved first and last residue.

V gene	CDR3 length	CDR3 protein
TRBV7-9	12	CASSLVGNEQYF
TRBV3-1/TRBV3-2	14	CASSQIGSQETQYF
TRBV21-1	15	CASSKEEGGGYEQYF
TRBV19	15	CASSPPDRSIRGYTF
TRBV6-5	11	CASSYGVEQYF
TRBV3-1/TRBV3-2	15	CASSQVGQSNSPLHF
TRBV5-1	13	CASGPRDGETQYF
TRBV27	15	CASFTPGQGNEKLFF
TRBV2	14	CASSVRQGKTEAFF
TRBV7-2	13	CASSYRSGNTIYF
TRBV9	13	CASSAGAGNTIYF
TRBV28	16	CASSSPGTGGVQPQHF
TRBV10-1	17	CASSDLGQLRNTGELFF
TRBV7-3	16	CASSATLAGGPYEQYF
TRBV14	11	CASSLYNEQFF
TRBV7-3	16	CASSLIKGTPGVEQYF
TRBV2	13	CASSTGAGTEAFF
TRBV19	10	CASSSTKAFF
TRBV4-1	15	CASRRPGQATGELFF
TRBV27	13	CASSSWGGEKLFF
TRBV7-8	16	CATSGGGGRAIYEQFF
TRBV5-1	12	CASSPGSYEQYF
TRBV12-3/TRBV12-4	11	CASSSGATLHF
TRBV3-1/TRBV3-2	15	CASSQNPSMNTEAFF
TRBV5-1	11	CASSGEDTQYF
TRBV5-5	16	CASSPRQGASGNTIYF
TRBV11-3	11	CASSLGGGYTF
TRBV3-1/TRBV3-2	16	CASSFPGSGGPGEQFF
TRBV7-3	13	CASSLGGLQPQHF
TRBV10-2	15	CASSLRGGHYNEQFF
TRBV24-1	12	CATSTGGYEQYF
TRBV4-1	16	CASSQVGLAGADTQYF
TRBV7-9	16	CASSLVVATAYNEQFF
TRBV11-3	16	CASSSPWGQGADEQYF
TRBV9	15	CASSGSGGAYNEQFF
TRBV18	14	CASSPPRVTDTQYF
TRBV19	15	CASSMGTSSNQPQHF
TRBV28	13	CASSFVGTDTQYF
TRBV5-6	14	CASSFRQGREKLFF
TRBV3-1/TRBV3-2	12	CASSQSHNEQFF
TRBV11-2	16	CASSSETAGVVNTIYF
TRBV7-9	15	CASSLGVGSNQPQHF
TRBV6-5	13	CASSPNRHQPQHF
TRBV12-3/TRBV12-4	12	CASSLAQETQYF
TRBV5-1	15	CASSLVAGAGYEQYF
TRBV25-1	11	CASSEVTGYTF
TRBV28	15	CASSGTGTGVYEQYF
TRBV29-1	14	CSVGGGQSGNTIYF
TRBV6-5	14	CASSYSRANYEQYF
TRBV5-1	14	CASSLDGGSYGYTF
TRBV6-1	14	CASSEGGGNEKLFF
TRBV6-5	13	CASSPSGNYGYTF
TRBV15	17	CATSRTGPRSGANVLTF
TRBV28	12	CASSLPGGPQHF
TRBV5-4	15	CASSSGQEGGETQYF
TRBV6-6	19	CASSPIGLAGRGGTDTQYF
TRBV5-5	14	CASSPSGGLYGYTF
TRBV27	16	CASSYQPGQRNSPFHF
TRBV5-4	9	CARAGELFF
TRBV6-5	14	CASSYRGRIEKLFF